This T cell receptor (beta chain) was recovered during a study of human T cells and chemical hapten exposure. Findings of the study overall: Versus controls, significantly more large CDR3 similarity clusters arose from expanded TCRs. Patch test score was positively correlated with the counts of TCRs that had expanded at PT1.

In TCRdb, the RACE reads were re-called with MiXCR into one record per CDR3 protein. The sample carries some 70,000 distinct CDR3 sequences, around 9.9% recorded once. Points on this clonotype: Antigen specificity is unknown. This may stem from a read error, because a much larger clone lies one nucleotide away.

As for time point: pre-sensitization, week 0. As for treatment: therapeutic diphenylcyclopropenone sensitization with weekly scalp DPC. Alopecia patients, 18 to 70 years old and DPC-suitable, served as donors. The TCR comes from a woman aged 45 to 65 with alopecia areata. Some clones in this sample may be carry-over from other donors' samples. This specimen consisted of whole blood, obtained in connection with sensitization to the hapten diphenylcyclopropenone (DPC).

CDR3 sequence reads: CASSPDGNNSPHHF. In DNA, the CDR3 is TGTGCCAGCAGCCCAGACGGAAATAATTCACCCCACCACTTT. This chain connects TRBV11-2 to TRBJ1-6; unclear D gene. The CDR3 sequence is 14 residues long. From germline, CDR1 is SGHAT and CDR2 FQNNGV. Full variable domain (missing parts from reference TRBV11-2 and TRBJ1-6): EAGVAQSPRYKIIEKRQSVAFWCNPISGHATLYWYQQILGQGPKLLIQFQNNGVVDDSQLPKDRFSAERLKGVDSTLKIQPAKLEDSAVYLCASSPDGNNSPHHFGNGTRLTVT.